This is a list of T cell receptor beta chains from one sample in a study of blood T cell repertoires in COVID-19. Repertoires were generated with immunoSEQ multiplex PCR, while TCRdb's copy carries only in-frame clones and drops some. The table has around 170,000 clones, about 81% seen once; the top ten hold around 11%. The sequenced material came from peripheral blood. Source of these receptors: a woman aged 80 or over with COVID-19, enrolled during active disease. The CDR3 runs from the conserved cysteine through the conserved F or W. Each record gives: CDR3 protein, CDR3 DNA, J gene, clone size, D gene, V gene. The D gene is left open where the match is weak. Size is omitted from some rows. Given values are once, few, many or a class for expanded clones.

CDR3 protein: CASSESPGVAEKLFF
CDR3 DNA: TGTGCCAGCAGTGAATCCCCAGGGGTTGCTGAAAAACTGTTTTTT
J gene: TRBJ1-4
clone size: .
D gene: .
V gene: TRBV25-1

CDR3 protein: CASSSGINTEAFF
CDR3 DNA: TGTGCCAGCAGCTCAGGTATCAACACTGAAGCTTTCTTT
J gene: TRBJ1-1
clone size: once
D gene: .
V gene: TRBV7-6

CDR3 protein: CASRRRGQGADTQYF
CDR3 DNA: TGTGCCAGCAGGCGGAGGGGACAGGGAGCAGATACGCAGTATTTT
J gene: TRBJ2-3
clone size: .
D gene: TRBD1
V gene: TRBV6-5

CDR3 protein: CASSFRSGSETQYF
CDR3 DNA: TGTGCCAGCAGTTTCCGGAGCGGGAGCGAGACCCAGTACTTC
J gene: TRBJ2-5
clone size: .
D gene: TRBD2
V gene: TRBV28

CDR3 protein: CASSFGQGAREQYF
CDR3 DNA: TGTGCCAGCAGCTTTGGGCAGGGGGCGAGGGAGCAGTACTTC
J gene: TRBJ2-7
clone size: .
D gene: TRBD1
V gene: TRBV11-2

CDR3 protein: CASSQDLRTGVHGYTF
CDR3 DNA: TGTGCCAGCAGCCAAGATCTGCGGACAGGGGTACATGGCTACACCTTC
J gene: TRBJ1-2
clone size: .
D gene: TRBD1
V gene: TRBV14

CDR3 protein: CASRGSDTGELFF
CDR3 DNA: TGCGCCAGCCGGGGGTCGGACACCGGGGAGCTGTTTTTT
J gene: TRBJ2-2
clone size: .
D gene: .
V gene: TRBV5-1

CDR3 protein: CASSEAGGSGNTIYF
CDR3 DNA: TGTGCCAGCAGTGAAGCAGGGGGCTCTGGAAACACCATATATTTT
J gene: TRBJ1-3
clone size: .
D gene: .
V gene: TRBV6-1

CDR3 protein: CASSPGSYEQYF
CDR3 DNA: TGTGCCAGCTCACCTGGGAGCTACGAGCAGTACTTC
J gene: TRBJ2-7
clone size: few
D gene: .
V gene: TRBV18

CDR3 protein: CAWSGGLKGEKGGNQPQHF
CDR3 DNA: TGTGCCTGGAGTGGGGGCCTGAAGGGGGAAAAAGGTGGCAATCAGCCCCAGCATTTT
J gene: TRBJ1-5
clone size: .
D gene: .
V gene: TRBV30

CDR3 protein: CASSPRDRATEAFF
CDR3 DNA: TGTGCCAGCAGCCCACGGGACAGGGCTACTGAAGCTTTCTTT
J gene: TRBJ1-1
clone size: .
D gene: TRBD1
V gene: TRBV7-8

CDR3 protein: CASSLSGRAHNEQFF
CDR3 DNA: TGTGCCAGCAGCTTGAGCGGGAGGGCCCACAATGAGCAGTTCTTC
J gene: TRBJ2-1
clone size: .
D gene: TRBD2
V gene: TRBV5-4

CDR3 protein: CASRAGGSNTIYF
CDR3 DNA: TGTGCCAGCAGGGCAGGGGGGTCAAACACCATATATTTT
J gene: TRBJ1-3
clone size: .
D gene: TRBD1
V gene: TRBV6-5

CDR3 protein: CASSQALAGQETQYF
CDR3 DNA: TGTGCCAGCAGCCAAGCTCTAGCGGGGCAAGAGACCCAGTACTTC
J gene: TRBJ2-5
clone size: .
D gene: TRBD2
V gene: TRBV14

CDR3 protein: CASVKGMTGNTEAFF
CDR3 DNA: TGTGCCAGCGTGAAGGGGATGACGGGGAACACTGAAGCTTTCTTT
J gene: TRBJ1-1
clone size: .
D gene: .
V gene: TRBV6-5

CDR3 protein: CASSISPGGDPSNQPQHF
CDR3 DNA: TGTGCCAGCAGTATAAGCCCAGGGGGCGACCCTAGCAATCAGCCCCAGCATTTT
J gene: TRBJ1-5
clone size: .
D gene: TRBD1
V gene: TRBV28

CDR3 protein: CASSLISGTGYYEQYF
CDR3 DNA: TGTGCCAGCTCATTAATCTCCGGGACAGGATACTACGAGCAGTACTTC
J gene: TRBJ2-7
clone size: .
D gene: TRBD1
V gene: TRBV18

CDR3 protein: CASSKGAHYGYTF
CDR3 DNA: TGTGCCAGCAGCAAAGGGGCCCACTATGGCTACACCTTC
J gene: TRBJ1-2
clone size: .
D gene: .
V gene: TRBV5-4

CDR3 protein: CASSPPGLAGTYEQYF
CDR3 DNA: TGTGCCAGCTCACCACCTGGACTAGCGGGTACCTACGAGCAGTACTTC
J gene: TRBJ2-7
clone size: .
D gene: TRBD2
V gene: TRBV18

CDR3 protein: CASRGAPNTEAFF
CDR3 DNA: TGTGCCAGCAGGGGGGCGCCGAACACTGAAGCTTTCTTT
J gene: TRBJ1-1
clone size: .
D gene: .
V gene: TRBV25-1

CDR3 protein: CASSEQGRVAFF
CDR3 DNA: TGTGCCAGCAGCGAACAGGGGCGCGTAGCTTTCTTT
J gene: TRBJ1-1
clone size: once
D gene: TRBD1
V gene: TRBV5-4

CDR3 protein: CASSIRDRGAEAFF
CDR3 DNA: TGTGCCAGCAGTATCCGGGACAGGGGGGCTGAAGCTTTCTTT
J gene: TRBJ1-1
clone size: .
D gene: TRBD1
V gene: TRBV6-5

CDR3 protein: CASSWGQAFYEQYF
CDR3 DNA: TGTGCCAGCAGTTGGGGACAGGCCTTTTACGAGCAGTACTTC
J gene: TRBJ2-7
clone size: .
D gene: TRBD1
V gene: TRBV2

CDR3 protein: CASSWTASYGYTF
CDR3 DNA: TGTGCCAGCAGTTGGACAGCTTCCTATGGCTACACCTTC
J gene: TRBJ1-2
clone size: .
D gene: .
V gene: TRBV12-3/TRBV12-4

CDR3 protein: CASSAPGVMNTEAFF
CDR3 DNA: TGTGCCAGCAGCGCCCCAGGGGTAATGAACACTGAAGCTTTCTTT
J gene: TRBJ1-1
clone size: .
D gene: .
V gene: TRBV9

CDR3 protein: CASSLSGSWSGNQPQHF
CDR3 DNA: TGTGCCAGCAGTTTATCGGGATCTTGGTCGGGGAATCAGCCCCAGCATTTT
J gene: TRBJ1-5
clone size: .
D gene: .
V gene: TRBV27

CDR3 protein: CASSLTRLAAHEQYF
CDR3 DNA: TGTGCCAGCAGCCTAACTAGACTAGCAGCCCACGAGCAGTACTTC
J gene: TRBJ2-7
clone size: .
D gene: TRBD2
V gene: TRBV3-1/TRBV3-2

CDR3 protein: CASSFLAGGGPQETQYF
CDR3 DNA: TGTGCCAGCAGTTTTCTAGCGGGAGGGGGCCCCCAAGAGACCCAGTACTTC
J gene: TRBJ2-5
clone size: .
D gene: TRBD2
V gene: TRBV28

CDR3 protein: CASSLRTGGRTYEQYF
CDR3 DNA: TGTGCCAGCAGCCTCCGGACAGGGGGCCGTACCTACGAGCAGTACTTC
J gene: TRBJ2-7
clone size: .
D gene: TRBD1
V gene: TRBV5-6

CDR3 protein: CASPKGGPPRGPNTGELFF
CDR3 DNA: TGTGCCAGCCCAAAGGGAGGGCCGCCGCGGGGGCCGAACACCGGGGAGCTGTTTTTT
J gene: TRBJ2-2
clone size: .
D gene: .
V gene: TRBV6-8

CDR3 protein: CASSFLTGSTEAFF
CDR3 DNA: TGTGCCAGCAGTTTTCTGACAGGCAGCACTGAAGCTTTCTTT
J gene: TRBJ1-1
clone size: .
D gene: .
V gene: TRBV28

CDR3 protein: CASSSRQDYYGYTF
CDR3 DNA: TGTGCCAGTAGTAGCCGACAGGACTACTATGGCTACACCTTC
J gene: TRBJ1-2
clone size: many
D gene: .
V gene: TRBV19

CDR3 protein: CASSDAGSSGLNNEQFF
CDR3 DNA: TGTGCCAGCAGTGATGCGGGGTCTAGCGGACTTAACAATGAGCAGTTCTTC
J gene: TRBJ2-1
clone size: .
D gene: TRBD2
V gene: TRBV2

CDR3 protein: CASSYPLGLAGLTSSYNEQFF
CDR3 DNA: TGTGCCAGCAGTTACCCCCTGGGATTAGCGGGGTTAACTAGCTCCTACAATGAGCAGTTCTTC
J gene: TRBJ2-1
clone size: .
D gene: TRBD2
V gene: TRBV6-2/TRBV6-3

CDR3 protein: CASSVGQRSSYEQYF
CDR3 DNA: TGTGCCAGCAGCGTGGGACAGCGTAGCTCCTACGAGCAGTACTTC
J gene: TRBJ2-7
clone size: .
D gene: TRBD1
V gene: TRBV5-4

CDR3 protein: CASSPPGLAVSGELFF
CDR3 DNA: TGTGCCAGCAGCCCCCCGGGACTAGCGGTATCCGGGGAGCTGTTTTTT
J gene: TRBJ2-2
clone size: .
D gene: TRBD2
V gene: TRBV7-2

CDR3 protein: CASRHDRDNYGYTF
CDR3 DNA: TGCGCCAGCAGGCATGACAGGGATAACTATGGCTACACCTTC
J gene: TRBJ1-2
clone size: many
D gene: TRBD1
V gene: TRBV5-1

CDR3 protein: CASSFRGGYEQYF
CDR3 DNA: TGTGCCAGCAGCTTCAGGGGCGGCTACGAGCAGTACTTC
J gene: TRBJ2-7
clone size: .
D gene: .
V gene: TRBV7-2

CDR3 protein: CASSIAGTGYEQYF
CDR3 DNA: TGTGCCAGTAGTATCGCCGGGACAGGGTACGAGCAGTACTTC
J gene: TRBJ2-7
clone size: .
D gene: TRBD1
V gene: TRBV19

CDR3 protein: CASSAAQGAVAYNEQFF
CDR3 DNA: TGTGCCAGCAGTGCGGCACAGGGGGCGGTGGCCTACAATGAGCAGTTCTTC
J gene: TRBJ2-1
clone size: .
D gene: TRBD1
V gene: TRBV27

CDR3 protein: CASSQAGPYEQYF
CDR3 DNA: TGTGCCAGCAGCCAAGCAGGGCCCTACGAGCAGTACTTC
J gene: TRBJ2-7
clone size: .
D gene: .
V gene: TRBV14

CDR3 protein: CASSLGGGRNIQYF
CDR3 DNA: TGTGCCAGCAGCCTCGGGGGAGGGAGAAACATTCAGTACTTC
J gene: TRBJ2-4
clone size: .
D gene: TRBD2
V gene: TRBV11-2

CDR3 protein: CATSVREGHSNEQFF
CDR3 DNA: TGTGCCACCAGTGTGAGGGAGGGCCATAGCAATGAGCAGTTCTTC
J gene: TRBJ2-1
clone size: .
D gene: TRBD2
V gene: TRBV24-1

CDR3 protein: CASSEYLAGVYEQYF
CDR3 DNA: TGTGCCAGCAGTGAATACCTAGCGGGAGTCTACGAGCAGTACTTC
J gene: TRBJ2-7
clone size: .
D gene: TRBD2
V gene: TRBV25-1

CDR3 protein: CASRDRGLYTIYF
CDR3 DNA: TGTGCCTCAAGGGACAGGGGGCTCTACACCATATATTTT
J gene: TRBJ1-3
clone size: .
D gene: TRBD1
V gene: TRBV19

CDR3 protein: CASKEGAAYEQYF
CDR3 DNA: TGTGCCAGCAAAGAGGGGGCCGCCTACGAGCAGTACTTC
J gene: TRBJ2-7
clone size: once
D gene: TRBD1
V gene: TRBV6-5

CDR3 protein: CASSLVGGNEQYF
CDR3 DNA: TGTGCCAGCAGTTTGGTCGGAGGAAACGAGCAGTACTTC
J gene: TRBJ2-7
clone size: medium-sized
D gene: .
V gene: TRBV12-3/TRBV12-4

CDR3 protein: CASSYSDEQYF
CDR3 DNA: TGTGCCAGCAGTTATTCAGACGAGCAGTACTTC
J gene: TRBJ2-7
clone size: .
D gene: .
V gene: TRBV12-3/TRBV12-4

CDR3 protein: CASSWGLAGPGDTQYF
CDR3 DNA: TGTGCCAGCAGTTGGGGACTAGCGGGACCGGGGGATACGCAGTATTTT
J gene: TRBJ2-3
clone size: .
D gene: TRBD2
V gene: TRBV6-5

CDR3 protein: CASSFNSNSPLHF
CDR3 DNA: TGTGCCAGCAGCTTCAACAGTAATTCACCCCTCCACTTT
J gene: TRBJ1-6
clone size: .
D gene: .
V gene: TRBV5-5

CDR3 protein: CASSQSVRSTDTQYF
CDR3 DNA: TGTGCCAGCAGCCAAAGCGTACGGAGCACAGATACGCAGTATTTT
J gene: TRBJ2-3
clone size: .
D gene: .
V gene: TRBV28

CDR3 protein: CASSPDRGNSPLHF
CDR3 DNA: TGTGCCAGCTCACCAGACAGGGGTAATTCACCCCTCCACTTT
J gene: TRBJ1-6
clone size: .
D gene: TRBD1
V gene: TRBV18

CDR3 protein: CASSLGGGSNYGYTF
CDR3 DNA: TGCGCCAGCAGCTTGGGTGGGGGCTCAAACTATGGCTACACCTTC
J gene: TRBJ1-2
clone size: few
D gene: .
V gene: TRBV5-1

CDR3 protein: CASSLKGADSYNEQFF
CDR3 DNA: TGTGCCAGCAGCTTAAAAGGGGCGGACTCCTACAATGAGCAGTTCTTC
J gene: TRBJ2-1
clone size: once
D gene: .
V gene: TRBV7-9

CDR3 protein: CASSRPDEETQYF
CDR3 DNA: TGTGCCAGCAGCCGTCCAGATGAAGAGACCCAGTACTTC
J gene: TRBJ2-5
clone size: many
D gene: .
V gene: TRBV14

CDR3 protein: CASNRRAGGDDGYTF
CDR3 DNA: TGTGCCAGCAACAGAAGGGCAGGGGGCGACGATGGCTACACCTTC
J gene: TRBJ1-2
clone size: .
D gene: TRBD1
V gene: TRBV6-5

CDR3 protein: CASRDRGYEQYF
CDR3 DNA: TGTGCCAGCAGAGACAGGGGCTACGAGCAGTACTTC
J gene: TRBJ2-7
clone size: .
D gene: TRBD1
V gene: TRBV2

CDR3 protein: CASALLLAGAGTDTQYF
CDR3 DNA: TGTGCCAGCGCACTTCTTCTAGCGGGAGCAGGCACAGATACGCAGTATTTT
J gene: TRBJ2-3
clone size: .
D gene: TRBD2
V gene: TRBV28

CDR3 protein: CASSLDLVSRGSYEQYF
CDR3 DNA: TGTGCCAGCAGCTTAGATCTAGTAAGCAGGGGTTCCTACGAGCAGTACTTC
J gene: TRBJ2-7
clone size: .
D gene: .
V gene: TRBV11-2

CDR3 protein: CASTLTGNTYNEQFF
CDR3 DNA: TGTGCCAGCACCCTCACAGGGAATACCTACAATGAGCAGTTCTTC
J gene: TRBJ2-1
clone size: .
D gene: .
V gene: TRBV9